This TCR beta chain was captured in a study of T-cell memory formation after mild COVID-19. Looking at the study overall: TCR clusters mostly belonged to single donors. General study points: Researchers could not confirm that second-wave clones peaking on day 37 targeted SARS-CoV-2.

The CDR3 is 13 amino acids. Germline V gives CDR1 LNHNV, CDR2 YYDKDF (reference sequence). V dropped 0 bases and J dropped 3 bases, with 6 bases sitting between them. TCRdb re-derived calls from the 5' RACE reads in MiXCR, one entry per CDR3 protein. The profile shows some 450,000 distinct CDR3 sequences, over 15% of them singletons. This clonotype appeared a few times. Its matching antigen is unknown. This clonotype was sampled from an adult woman who had mild COVID-19 (a few samples of this study predate the infection). Cell type and time point are not known. The rearrangement uses TRBV15 and TRBJ2-7; a weak D match, TRBD1 (5 bases). Sequenced input: PBMCs or a T cell subset sorted from them (not recorded which). The CDR3 is CATSRDRVYEQYF. DNA of the CDR3: TGTGCCACCAGCAGAGACAGGGTCTACGAGCAGTACTTC. Full variable domain (remainder filled in from reference TRBV15 and TRBJ2-7): DAMVIQNPRYQVTQFGKPVTLSCSQTLNHNVMYWYQQKSSQAPKLLFHYYDKDFNNEADTPDNFQSRRPNTSFCFLDIRSPGLGDTAMYLCATSRDRVYEQYFGPGTRLTVT.